The sequence of this TCR beta chain was determined in a study of tissue T cells after allogeneic stem cell transplantation. This clone was counted between two and nine times. Its cognate antigen is unknown. Germline and genes here are mouse. Coverage ceases 1 residue before the CDR3 finishes, and the germline J gene fills in the end. Trimming took off 4 bases at V and 1 base at J, with 4 bases between the two ends. The CDR3 is 12 residues long. The germline V gene encodes CDR1 KGHPV and CDR2 FQNQEV (reference sequence). The table came from immunoSEQ multiplex PCR; TCRdb's copy has only in-frame clones and leaves some out. The sample lists over 7,000 clones, 36% occurring once. Points from the study as a whole: The study did not identify alloreactive or antigen-specific tissue TCRs, and some clones might be persisting host cells. In patients and mice, blood and spleen missed much of tissue repertoire. This small cohort was clinically heterogeneous, and sampling depth was a limitation.

As to time point: mouse harvest day 14 after allogeneic transplant. Tail vein injection delivered 10^7 T-cell-depleted bone marrow cells and 10^6 splenic CD5+ T cells. This chain joins TRBV26 and TRBJ1-1; D call uncertain. This clonotype originated in a female BALB/c mouse given C57BL/6 T cells with graft-versus-host disease after an allogeneic hematopoietic cell transplant. What was sequenced was skin. CDR3 DNA (partial): TGTGCCAGCAGTCAGGTGAACACAGAAGTCTTC. Translating gives CASSQVNTEVF. The entire CDR3 sequence reads CASSQVNTEVFF.